A single sample gave rise to the 18 T cell receptor beta chains below, sequenced in a study of PD-1 blockade in classical Hodgkin lymphoma (dated by TCRdb to 2018 to 2020). According to the study, the label for this sample's time point signals: newly diagnosed, previously untreated cHL patient sample. Receptor libraries were prepared by the immunoSEQ multiplex PCR assay. Sourced from immuneACCESS, this table was stored by TCRdb with only in-frame sequences that have V and J called. A share of the clones is absent; for the studies checked, an unresolved V gene accounts for under half, and the remainder has no known explanation. The sample contains some 21,000 clones, approximately 94% of them found a single time. Together, the top ten hold 5% to 6.5% of the sample. The material sequenced was peripheral blood mononuclear cells (PBMCs). The receptors come from a human donor with classical Hodgkin lymphoma.

The chain joins TRBV7-2 to TRBJ2-5; TRBD2 agrees at 11 bases. The V and J ends lost 8 bases and 5 bases, in that order; junction bases with no gene match: 10. The CDR3 is 15 amino acids. Germline CDR1 SGHTA, CDR2 FQGNSA. The CDR3 region is CASRSSGGAGETQYF. CDR3 sequence (DNA): TGTGCCAGCCGTAGTAGCGGGGGGGCCGGGGAGACCCAGTACTTC.

V usage is TRBV6-1 and J usage is TRBJ1-5, with TRBD1 as a possible D gene (5 bases). Trimming took off 6 bases at V and 9 bases at J, with 18 bases between the two ends. Germline CDR1 and CDR2: MNHNS and SASEGT. CDR3 length: 14 amino acids. This chain's CDR3 is CASSTGRLDRPQHF. CDR3 nucleotides: TGTGCCAGCAGCACAGGACGGCTTGATCGGCCCCAGCATTTT.

The V and J genes are TRBV28 and TRBJ2-7, with 10 positions matching TRBD2. This CDR3 is 15 amino acids long. V was pared by 3 bases and J by 9 bases, with 11 bases of the junction left unmatched. Germline V gene lookup returns CDR1 MDHEN and CDR2 SYDVKM. CDR3 residues: CASSFAPGLAVVQYF. CDR3 sequence (DNA): TGTGCCAGCAGTTTTGCCCCCGGACTAGCGGTGGTGCAGTACTTC.

This chain joins TRBV5-1 and TRBJ2-3; a weak D match, TRBD1 (6 bases). CDR3 length: 15 residues. Trimming took off 0 bases at V and 2 bases at J, with 10 bases between the two ends. CDR1 is SGHRS and CDR2 is YFSETQ in the germline V gene. The CDR3 protein is CASSLEDRNTDTQYF. The CDR3 DNA reads as TGCGCCAGCAGCTTGGAGGACAGAAACACAGATACGCAGTATTTT. The full variable domain, completed using reference TRBV5-1 and TRBJ2-3, is KAGVTQTPRYLIKTRGQQVTLSCSPISGHRSVSWYQQTPGQGLQFLFEYFSETQRNKGNFPGRFSGRQFSNSRSEMNVSTLELGDSALYLCASSLEDRNTDTQYFGPGTRLTVL.

The CDR3 loop is CASSPRTDTEAFF. The CDR3 DNA reads TGTGCCAGCTCACCGCGGACAGACACTGAAGCTTTCTTT. The chain recombines TRBV18 with TRBJ1-1; D perhaps matches TRBD1 (6 bases). V was cut by 3 bases and J by 3 bases, with 8 bases left in between. The CDR3 extends over 13 amino acids. Germline V gene data show CDR1 as KGHSH and CDR2 as LQKENI.

The chain employs TRBV2 and TRBJ2-1, with a weak D call TRBD1 (5 bases). V was shortened by 4 bases and J by 7 bases, with 23 bases between the two germline ends. Per the germline V gene, CDR1 is SNHLY and CDR2 is FYNNEI. The CDR3 runs to 17 residues. CDR3 amino acids: CASSGAPGLVRSNEQFF. CDR3 coding DNA: TGTGCCAGCAGTGGGGCTCCAGGGTTAGTTCGAAGTAATGAGCAGTTCTTC.

This rearrangement joins TRBV30 to TRBJ1-6; no clear D gene. Trimming pared 2 bases from V and 0 bases from J, leaving 11 bases between. The CDR3 sequence is 16 residues long. Germline V gives CDR1 GTSNPN, CDR2 SVGIG (reference sequence). CDR3 in DNA: TGTGCCTGGAGTCGTCTGCGTAGCTCCTATAATTCACCCCTCCACTTT. Translation gives CAWSRLRSSYNSPLHF.

The chain uses TRBV15 and TRBJ2-3; D call uncertain. This CDR3 is 13 amino acids long. V lost 1 base, J lost 6 bases, and 8 bases lay in between. The germline CDR1 and CDR2 sequences are LNHNV and YYDKDF (reference sequence). The CDR3 here is CATSRAGRDTQYF. The DNA for the CDR3 is TGTGCCACCAGCAGAGCGGGTAGGGATACGCAGTATTTT.

The J gene is TRBJ2-7, the V gene TRBV27; 8 bases align to TRBD1. The trim removed 5 bases at V and 4 bases at J, leaving 10 bases unmatched. From germline, CDR1 is MNHEY and CDR2 SMNVEV (reference sequence). The CDR3 sequence is 15 residues long. CDR3 region: CASSKIGQGRYEQYF. CDR3 nucleotides: TGTGCCAGCAGTAAGATTGGACAGGGTCGGTACGAGCAGTACTTC.

The chain links TRBV27 to TRBJ1-2; D perhaps matches TRBD1 (6 bases). Trimming pared 6 bases from V and 4 bases from J, leaving 12 bases between. The length of the CDR3 is 13 residues. Germline V CDR1 and CDR2: MNHEY, SMNVEV (reference sequence). CDR3 nucleotide sequence: TGTGCCAGCAGAGGGGGGGGTGGCTATGGCTACACCTTC. Its translation: CASRGGGGYGYTF.

The rearrangement joins TRBV18 to TRBJ1-4, with D unclear. Germline CDR1 and CDR2: KGHSH and LQKENI. V was pared by 5 bases and J by 7 bases, with 17 bases between. The CDR3 totals 15 residues. The DNA of the CDR3 is TGTGCCAGCTCAGCTATGAACCCCTTGGGTGAAAAACTGTTTTTT. Amino acid sequence: CASSAMNPLGEKLFF.

The chain has TRBV11-2 and TRBJ2-2; 7 bases line up with TRBD1. V lost 4 bases to trimming and J lost 3 bases; unmatched junction nucleotides: 14. From germline, CDR1 is SGHAT and CDR2 FQNNGV. The CDR3 spans 18 residues. The DNA for the CDR3 is TGTGCCAGCAGCTCTCTTCAATCCCCGGGACAGTACACCGGGGAGCTGTTTTTT. Amino acid sequence: CASSSLQSPGQYTGELFF.

The V call is TRBV7-9, the J call TRBJ1-4, with D tentatively TRBD1 (5 bases). V gave up 4 bases and J gave up 5 bases, with 17 bases separating them. The CDR3 has 16 amino acids. Germline V gene lookup returns CDR1 SEHNR and CDR2 FQNEAQ (reference sequence). CDR3 sequence (DNA): TGTGCCAGCAGCTCTGAACGGGACCTACTCAATGAAAAACTGTTTTTT. This gives the protein CASSSERDLLNEKLFF.

This chain connects TRBV7-8 to TRBJ2-1; TRBD1 aligns across 9 bases. Trimming at V came to 1 base and at J to 5 bases, leaving 9 bases not matched to a gene. The CDR3 sequence is 17 residues long. Germline lookup yields CDR1 SGHVS and CDR2 FQNEAQ. This CDR3 reads CASSLVLGNRGHNEQFF. As DNA, the CDR3 is TGTGCCAGCAGCTTAGTGTTAGGGAACAGGGGGCACAATGAGCAGTTCTTC.

In this sample, this clone turned up once. The CDR3 reads CASSARDRDRDEQFF. The CDR3 region has the DNA TGTGCCAGCAGCGCCCGGGACAGGGACCGGGATGAGCAGTTCTTC. The genes are TRBV7-3 and TRBJ2-1; 9 bases match TRBD1. After removal of 5 bases from V and 8 bases from J, the junction contained 10 bases not matched to a gene. Per germline, CDR1 SGHTA and CDR2 FQGTGA. The CDR3 covers 15 residues.

The genes are TRBV5-4 and TRBJ2-5; TRBD2 matches at 9 bases. J was trimmed by 3 bases and V by 1 base; bases with no gene match: 16. The CDR3 runs 19 residues. From germline, CDR1 is SGHNT and CDR2 YYREEE (reference sequence). CDR3 amino acids: CASSLLEGGPSGEEETQYF. The DNA for the CDR3 is TGTGCCAGCAGCTTGTTAGAGGGCGGGCCTAGCGGGGAAGAAGAGACCCAGTACTTC.

This chain uses TRBV10-2 with TRBJ2-5; 13 nucleotides line up with TRBD2. This CDR3 region has 16 residues. V lost 4 bases to trimming and J lost 5 bases; unmatched junction nucleotides: 7. Germline V gene sequence: CDR1 WSHSY, CDR2 SAAADI. DNA of the CDR3: TGCGCCAGCAGTGGCATACTAGCGGGGGGGCCGGAGACCCAGTACTTC. Its translation: CASSGILAGGPETQYF.

The count of this clone is one. Here the CDR3 reads CASSLVVGWGQPQHF. The CDR3 nucleotides are TGTGCCAGCAGCTTAGTAGTGGGTTGGGGACAGCCCCAGCATTTT. The chain joins TRBV11-2 to TRBJ1-5; no clear D. This CDR3 is built from 15 residues. Germline CDR1 reads SGHAT; CDR2 reads FQNNGV. The ends were cut back, 1 base at V and 7 bases at J, with 14 bases in the middle.